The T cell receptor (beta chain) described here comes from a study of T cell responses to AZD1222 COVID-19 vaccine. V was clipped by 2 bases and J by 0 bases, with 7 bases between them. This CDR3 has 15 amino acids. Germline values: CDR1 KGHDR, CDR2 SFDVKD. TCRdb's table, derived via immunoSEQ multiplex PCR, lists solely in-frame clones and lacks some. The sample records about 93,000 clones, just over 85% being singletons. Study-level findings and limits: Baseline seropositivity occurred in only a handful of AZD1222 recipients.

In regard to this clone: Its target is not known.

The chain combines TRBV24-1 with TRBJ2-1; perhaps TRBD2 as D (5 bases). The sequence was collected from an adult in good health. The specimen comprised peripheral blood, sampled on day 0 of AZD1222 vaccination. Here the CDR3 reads CATSDSGGSYNEQFF. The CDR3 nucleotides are TGTGCCACCAGTGATTCTGGAGGCTCCTACAATGAGCAGTTCTTC.